The 23 T cell receptor beta chains below all came from one sample that was sequenced in a study of blood T cell repertoires in COVID-19. Produced via immunoSEQ multiplex PCR; TCRdb's table is partial and in-frame only. The sample gives under 300,000 clones, under 85% of which show up once; approximately 4% is in the top ten. The sample consisted of peripheral blood. The receptors derive from a woman in her thirties or forties with active or convalescent COVID-19.

This rearrangement joins TRBV6-5 to TRBJ2-5; maybe TRBD1 (6 bases). The germline CDR1 and CDR2 sequences are MNHEY and SVGAGI. The CDR3 has 13 amino acids. Trimming left V 2 bases short and J 4 bases short, with 8 bases between. This chain's CDR3 is CASSYGGGETQYF. DNA of the CDR3: TGTGCCAGCAGTTACGGGGGCGGAGAGACCCAGTACTTC.

This chain uses TRBV6-5 with TRBJ2-5; D gene uncertain. Germline loops: CDR1 MNHEY, CDR2 SVGAGI. V lost 6 bases and J lost 5, with 10 bases in between. There are 12 residues in the CDR3. The CDR3 sequence is CASRARTETQYF. In nucleotides, the CDR3 is TGTGCCAGCAGGGCCAGAACGGAGACCCAGTACTTC.

The rearrangement joins TRBV4-2 to TRBJ1-4, with 10 bases identical to TRBD1. The CDR3 runs 19 residues. Germline V lookup: CDR1 LGHNA, CDR2 YNFKEQ. J gave up 8 bases and V 0 bases, and 15 bases lay outside the gene matches. CDR3 region: CASSQDGGTGAGADEKLFF. Here the CDR3 DNA reads TGTGCCAGCAGCCAAGATGGCGGGACAGGGGCGGGGGCCGACGAAAAACTGTTTTTT.

The chain links TRBV14 to TRBJ2-5; D call uncertain. The CDR3 is made up of 16 amino acids. Germline V lookup: CDR1 SGHDN, CDR2 FVKESK. V shed 1 base and J shed 1 base, with 13 bases lying between them. This CDR3 reads CASSQGQPGPQETQYF. CDR3 DNA: TGTGCCAGCAGCCAAGGGCAACCTGGGCCCCAAGAGACCCAGTACTTC.

The chain uses TRBV5-5 and TRBJ2-7; possibly TRBD2 for D (5 bases). V lost 1 base and J 5 bases, leaving 10 bases between the germline ends. The CDR3 covers 13 residues. Germline V gene sequence: CDR1 SGHKS, CDR2 YYEKEE (reference sequence). The CDR3 nucleotides read TGTGCCAGCAGCTTGCTCGGGATCCACGAGCAGTACTTC. It is translated as CASSLLGIHEQYF.

The chain combines TRBV6-5 with TRBJ1-2; D is possibly TRBD1 (6 bases). Trimming stripped 6 bases from V and 7 bases from J, with 21 bases between. The CDR3 is made up of 15 amino acids. Germline V lookup: CDR1 MNHEY, CDR2 SVGAGI. The CDR3 loop reads CASSGRGGAVGGYTF. CDR3 coding DNA: TGTGCCAGCAGCGGCAGGGGAGGGGCGGTAGGTGGCTACACCTTC.

This chain connects TRBV27 to TRBJ2-1; possibly TRBD1 for D (5 bases). Trimming stripped 3 bases from V and 4 bases from J, with 7 bases between. The CDR3 length is 13 residues. The V gene's germline CDR1 is MNHEY and CDR2 SMNVEV (reference sequence). CDR3 coding DNA: TGTGCCAGCAGTTTCGACAGTTACAATGAGCAGTTCTTC. This translates into CASSFDSYNEQFF.

This chain links TRBV12-3 or TRBV12-4 with TRBJ1-2; D might be TRBD1 (6 bases). Trimming cost V 6 bases and J 4 bases, with 12 bases left between them. CDR3 size: 13 residues. The CDR3 DNA follows: TGTGCCAGCAGGGGGGACACCCCCTATGGCTACACCTTC. Amino acids: CASRGDTPYGYTF.

The chain is built from TRBV11-2 and TRBJ1-1; D is ambiguous. The CDR3 covers 14 residues. The V gene's germline CDR1 is SGHAT and CDR2 FQNNGV. The ends were cut back, 3 bases at V and 0 bases at J, with 8 bases in the middle. The DNA for the CDR3 is TGTGCCAGCAGCTTTATCGGTGTGAACACTGAAGCTTTCTTT. This sequence encodes CASSFIGVNTEAFF.

The gene calls are TRBV30 and TRBJ1-2, with D maybe TRBD1 (5 bases). Trimming removed 0 bases from V and 8 bases from J, with 10 bases in between. Germline values: CDR1 GTSNPN, CDR2 SVGIG (reference sequence). The length of the CDR3 is 12 residues. The CDR3 loop reads CAWSVDSWGYTF. The CDR3 coding sequence is TGTGCCTGGAGTGTAGACAGCTGGGGCTACACCTTC.

The rearrangement joins TRBV7-2 to TRBJ1-1, with D unresolved. Trimming took off 0 bases at V and 1 base at J, with 12 bases between the two ends. The CDR3 contains 16 residues. Germline V gene lookup returns CDR1 SGHTA and CDR2 FQGNSA. CDR3 loop: CASSLAGIGENTEAFF. For the CDR3, the DNA is TGTGCCAGCAGCTTAGCCGGGATAGGCGAGAACACTGAAGCTTTCTTT.

This clone was seen ten or more times. The chain combines TRBV7-2 with TRBJ2-3; D remains unclear. The V and J ends lost 1 base and 2 bases respectively, with 4 bases between them. The length of the CDR3 is 13 residues. Germline V gives CDR1 SGHTA, CDR2 FQGNSA. In nucleotides, the CDR3 is TGTGCCAGCAGCTTAGACAACACAGATACGCAGTATTTT. This gives the protein CASSLDNTDTQYF. Supplemented by reference TRBV7-2 and TRBJ2-3, the full variable domain reads GAGVSQSPSNKVTEKGKDVELRCDPISGHTALYWYRQSLGQGLEFLIYFQGNSAPDKSGLPSDRFSAERTGGSVSTLTIQRTQQEDSAVYLCASSLDNTDTQYFGPGTRLTVL.

The chain couples TRBV19 to TRBJ2-7, with D unclear. Trimming cost V 10 bases and J 0 bases, with 7 bases left between them. This CDR3 spans 11 amino acids. The germline V gene encodes CDR1 LNHDA and CDR2 SQIVND (reference sequence). The CDR3 loop reads CATRFSYEQYF. The CDR3 DNA is TGTGCCACGCGGTTCTCCTACGAGCAGTACTTC.

The chain is built from TRBV10-2 and TRBJ2-3; D ambiguous. The CDR3 sequence is 11 residues long. Trimming left V 6 bases short and J 4 bases short, with 5 bases between. The V gene's germline CDR1 is WSHSY and CDR2 SAAADI. Written as DNA, the CDR3 is TGCGCCAGCAGACAAGCAGATACGCAGTATTTT. This codes for CASRQADTQYF.

The rearrangement joins TRBV3-1 (or the pseudogene TRBV3-2) to TRBJ2-7, with 10 bases fitting TRBD2. CDR1 and CDR2 from the germline V gene are LGHDT and YNNKEL (reference sequence). This CDR3 has 17 amino acids. The V gene end was trimmed by 4 bases and the J gene end by 5 bases; junction bases not matched to a gene: 14. The CDR3, as DNA: TGTGCCAGCAGCCCAACAACCTTAGCGGGGGGCCATGACGAGCAGTACGTC. Encoded protein: CASSPTTLAGGHDEQYV.

The chain combines TRBV15 with TRBJ1-1, with D unresolved. V shed 0 bases and J shed 0 bases, with 8 bases lying between them. The germline V gene encodes CDR1 LNHNV and CDR2 YYDKDF (reference sequence). The CDR3 spans 15 residues. The CDR3 DNA reads as TGTGCCACCAGCAGAGATGGCAACATGAACACTGAAGCTTTCTTT. Translation: CATSRDGNMNTEAFF.

The V call is TRBV2, the J call TRBJ2-3; a possible D gene is TRBD1 (5 bases). The CDR3 is 15 residues long. CDR1 and CDR2 from the germline V gene are SNHLY and FYNNEI. Deletions cut 4 bases from V and 5 bases from J, with 16 bases between. The CDR3 loop is CASSVNRGREDTQYF. As DNA, the CDR3 is TGTGCCAGCAGTGTTAACCGCGGCAGGGAAGATACGCAGTATTTT.

The chain couples TRBV4-1 to TRBJ2-6; 8 bases agree with TRBD1. Per the germline V gene, CDR1 is MGHRA and CDR2 is YSYEKL. The CDR3 runs to 16 residues. Trimming cost V 3 bases and J 2 bases; bases outside gene matches: 3. The DNA of the CDR3 is TGCGCCAGCAGCCAGGACAGGGCAGCTGGGGCCAACGTCCTGACTTTC. Encoded protein: CASSQDRAAGANVLTF.

The chain recombines TRBV29-1 with TRBJ1-4; D is unresolved. The CDR3 contains 15 residues. V gave up 4 bases and J gave up 0 bases, with 12 bases separating them. Germline V lookup: CDR1 SQVTM, CDR2 ANQGSEA. CDR3 protein: CSVGFWATTNEKLFF. The CDR3 DNA sequence: TGCAGCGTTGGGTTCTGGGCAACAACTAATGAAAAACTGTTTTTT.

In its sample, this clone was seen a few times. This rearrangement joins TRBV9 to TRBJ2-2, with 8 bases lining up with TRBD1. The trim removed 2 bases at V and 0 bases at J, leaving 3 bases unmatched. Germline V CDR1 and CDR2: SGDLS, YYNGEE. The CDR3 runs 16 residues. CDR3 region: CASSVRQGPNTGELFF. CDR3 sequence (DNA): TGTGCCAGCAGCGTCAGACAGGGGCCGAACACCGGGGAGCTGTTTTTT.

CDR3 in amino acids: CASSSTSTDTQYF. CDR3 nucleotide sequence: TGTGCCAGCAGTTCTACGAGCACAGATACGCAGTATTTT. The V call is TRBV6-5, the J call TRBJ2-3; D gene unclear. Germline V gene sequence: CDR1 MNHEY, CDR2 SVGAGI. This CDR3 region has 13 residues. The V end was cut by 4 bases, the J end by 0 bases, with 5 bases between.

The rearrangement links TRBV5-6 to TRBJ1-6, with TRBD1 matching over 7 bases. CDR1 SGHDT and CDR2 YYEEEE come from the germline V gene. The CDR3 consists of 17 residues. V lost 4 bases and J lost 0; bases outside the gene matches: 7. In nucleotides, the CDR3 is TGTGCCAGCAGCCGGCCGGGACAGAGCTCCTATAATTCACCCCTCCACTTT. The encoded protein is CASSRPGQSSYNSPLHF.

The genes are TRBV3-1 (or the pseudogene TRBV3-2) and TRBJ2-7; D is undetermined. CDR1 and CDR2 from the germline V gene are LGHDT and YNNKEL (reference sequence). CDR3 length equals 15 residues. Trimming removed 5 bases at V and 0 bases at J, with 14 bases between. CDR3 in amino acids: CASSSAPGYSYEQYF. CDR3 coding DNA: TGTGCCAGCAGCAGTGCCCCCGGGTACTCCTACGAGCAGTACTTC.